This T cell receptor beta chain was recorded in a study of CD8 T cells in ankylosing spondylitis. Study-level results: Ankylosing spondylitis blood appeared to be characterized by a TCR beta motif of eight highly homologous variants. Matched ankylosing spondylitis synovial fluid reportedly contained a significantly enriched population of disease-linked clones.

The CDR3 length is 15 residues. Germline V CDR1 and CDR2: ENHRY, SYGVKD. The J segment lost 5 bases and the V segment lost 3 bases, leaving 8 bases of the junction unmatched. The table lists this clonotype with many counts. Its antigen is still unknown. TCRdb re-analysed the 5' RACE reads in MiXCR, keeping a single row per CDR3 protein. The table lists about 510,000 distinct CDR3 sequences, roughly 5.3% of them singletons. The sequence derives from a male donor with ankylosing spondylitis. Material: blood, either unsorted or a sorted T cell fraction (not recorded which). The gene calls are TRBV10-3 and TRBJ1-2; 8 positions agree with TRBD1. The CDR3 spells CAISDMDRAGYGYTF. In nucleotides, the CDR3 is TGTGCCATCAGTGACATGGACAGGGCTGGTTATGGCTACACCTTC.